This entry lists 9 T cell receptor beta chains sequenced from one sample in a study of OX40 agonist ivuxolimab in advanced cancers. Repertoires were generated with immunoSEQ multiplex PCR, while TCRdb's copy carries only in-frame clones and drops some. The sample holds 65,000 to 80,000 clones, roughly 93% seen once. This sample comprised CD4+ or CD8+ T cells sorted from blood, obtained in a trial of the OX40 agonist ivuxolimab. The receptors were gathered from an adult with an advanced solid tumor such as melanoma, head and neck, liver or kidney cancer.

This chain connects TRBV14 to TRBJ2-2; TRBD2 is a possible D gene (6 bases). V gave up 2 bases and J gave up 1 base, with 8 bases separating them. The germline V gene has CDR1 SGHDN and CDR2 FVKESK. The CDR3 is made up of 15 amino acids. The DNA for the CDR3 is TGTGCCAGCAGCCAACTCGGGGGGAACACCGGGGAGCTGTTTTTT. Translated, it gives CASSQLGGNTGELFF.

The chain carries TRBV5-6 and TRBJ2-5, with 9 bases that match TRBD1. With the DNA end fitting TRBJ2-7 better, the J assignment may be wrong. CDR1 and CDR2 from the germline V gene are SGHDT and YYEEEE. The CDR3 has 15 amino acids. The CDR3: CASSLQGALPYEQYF. CDR3 in DNA: TGTGCCAGCAGCTTACAGGGGGCCCTCCCCTACGAGCAGTACTTC.

V usage is TRBV5-6 and J usage is TRBJ2-7; TRBD2 is a possible D gene (5 bases). The CDR3 sequence is 13 residues long. Germline CDR1 and CDR2: SGHDT and YYEEEE. The V and J ends lost 0 bases and 4 bases respectively, with 8 bases between them. This CDR3 is CASSLAAVYEQYF. CDR3 nucleotide sequence: TGTGCCAGCAGCTTGGCAGCGGTGTACGAGCAGTACTTC.

V gene TRBV11-2 combines with J gene TRBJ2-7; possibly TRBD2 for D (5 bases). CDR1 and CDR2 (germline): SGHAT, FQNNGV. This CDR3 is 16 amino acids long. The germline V and J ends were trimmed by 0 bases and 3 bases, with 15 bases remaining between them. CDR3 region: CASSLDPPGWIYEQYF. DNA of the CDR3: TGTGCCAGCAGCTTAGATCCCCCGGGATGGATCTACGAGCAGTACTTC.

V gene TRBV7-9 combines with J gene TRBJ2-1, with no clear D. CDR3 size: 14 residues. V was shortened by 1 base and J by 5 bases, with 9 bases between the two germline ends. In germline, CDR1 is SEHNR, CDR2 FQNEAQ (reference sequence). The DNA of the CDR3 is TGTGCCAGCAGCTTAGGTAGTCCTCACAATGAGCAGTTCTTC. Translating it yields CASSLGSPHNEQFF.

This chain uses TRBV5-5 with TRBJ2-7, with TRBD2 matching 7 bases. CDR3 size: 15 residues. Losses at the gene ends were 0 bases for V and 0 bases for J; bases not matched to a gene: 3. CDR1 and CDR2 (germline): SGHKS, YYEKEE (reference sequence). CDR3 region: CASSLGRGSSYEQYF. CDR3 nucleotides: TGTGCCAGCAGCTTGGGTCGCGGGAGCTCCTACGAGCAGTACTTC. Variable domain in full (rest from reference TRBV5-5 and TRBJ2-7): DAGVTQSPTHLIKTRGQQVTLRCSPISGHKSVSWYQQVLGQGPQFIFQYYEKEERGRGNFPDRFSARQFPNYSSELNVNALLLGDSALYLCASSLGRGSSYEQYFGPGTRLTVT.

This clone appeared once. CDR3 bases: TGTGCCAGCAGCTTGGATAGGGGGAACACTGAAGCTTTCTTT. This sequence encodes CASSLDRGNTEAFF. V gene TRBV5-4 combines with J gene TRBJ1-1, with a possible D match to TRBD1 (5 bases). Trimming pared 0 bases from V and 1 base from J, leaving 7 bases between. The CDR3 is made up of 14 amino acids. Germline V CDR1 and CDR2: SGHNT, YYREEE (reference sequence).

The chain couples TRBV4-3 to TRBJ1-2; no firm D call. The V gene lost 0 bases and the J gene lost 8 bases, with 16 bases spanning the gap. The CDR3 contains 15 residues. Per germline, CDR1 LGHNA and CDR2 YSLEER. CDR3 DNA: TGCGCCAGCAGCCAAGATCCTCGGGCGCGGAGGGGCTACACCTTC. This sequence encodes CASSQDPRARRGYTF.

This sequence joins TRBV27 and TRBJ2-2; a possible D gene is TRBD2 (6 bases). This CDR3 region has 11 residues. CDR1 is MNHEY and CDR2 is SMNVEV in the germline V gene (reference sequence). V dropped 7 bases and J dropped 7 bases, with 7 bases sitting between them. As DNA, the CDR3 is TGTGCCAGCAAGGACTACGGGGAGCTGTTTTTT. Translated: CASKDYGELFF.